Each of the 10 T cell receptor beta chains below was sequenced from the same sample in a study of post-analysis software for immune sequencing data. General study findings and limits: The five TRBV segments detected at higher frequency in patients than in controls included TRBV5-6, TRBV5-1 and TRBV20-1.

Their recognized antigens are unknown. cDNA libraries for TCR beta contained unique molecular identifiers. TCRdb re-derived calls from the PCR reads in MiXCR, one entry per CDR3 protein. The table records roughly 600,000 distinct CDR3 sequences, 44% of them present only once. Sequencing input: blood. These receptors all come from a girl aged 5-17 years with multiple sclerosis.

A word on this clonotype: Sequence at one end of the junction differs from germline and may be a read error. The chain recombines TRBV12-3 or TRBV12-4 with TRBJ2-5; a weak D match, TRBD1 (6 bases). There are 16 residues in the CDR3. The CDR3 sequence: CAGSFFPGHCQETQYF. The CDR3 nucleotides are TGTGCCGGCAGTTTCTTTCCGGGACACTGCCAAGAGACCCAGTACTTC.

This chain uses TRBV6-1 with TRBJ2-7; 7 bases map to TRBD1. After removal of 4 bases from V and 3 bases from J, the junction contained 6 bases not matched to a gene. CDR3 size: 14 residues. Germline CDR1 and CDR2: MNHNS and SASEGT. CDR3 nucleotide sequence: TGTGCCAGCAGTGTAGGGGGCAGAAACTACGAGCAGTACTTC. Protein sequence: CASSVGGRNYEQYF.

The V and J genes are TRBV6-2 or TRBV6-3 and TRBJ2-5; D is ambiguous. From germline, CDR1 is MNHEY and CDR2 SVGEGT. The length of the CDR3 is 12 residues. V was clipped by 5 bases and J by 2 bases, with 6 bases between them. The CDR3 DNA reads as TGTGCCAGCAGTAACCTGCAAGAGACCCAGTACTTC. Translated, it gives CASSNLQETQYF.

Only a few counts were recorded for this clonotype. This chain connects TRBV12-3 or TRBV12-4 to TRBJ1-2, with unresolved D. CDR3 length: 12 amino acids. Trimming removed 6 bases at V and 2 bases at J, with 7 bases between. The CDR3 spells CASRKTNYGYTF. The CDR3 DNA is TGTGCCAGCAGAAAGACAAACTATGGCTACACCTTC.

This chain connects TRBV30 to TRBJ2-1; D not resolved. V was pared by 8 bases and J by 4 bases, with 9 bases between. The CDR3 has 11 residues. The germline CDR1 and CDR2 sequences are GTSNPN and SVGIG (reference sequence). The CDR3: CALAVYNEQFF. CDR3 nucleotide sequence: TGTGCCCTGGCAGTTTACAATGAGCAGTTCTTC.

This chain uses TRBV7-8 with TRBJ1-4; 7 nucleotides line up with TRBD1. There are 14 residues in the CDR3. Trimming cost V 4 bases and J 8 bases; bases outside gene matches: 7. Germline CDR1 is SGHVS and CDR2 is FQNEAQ. The CDR3 spells CASSSDRSREKLFF. CDR3 nucleotides: TGTGCCAGCAGCTCGGACAGGTCGAGGGAAAAACTGTTTTTT.

This clonotype was recorded only once. CDR3 sequence: CASSHLRGQGSYEQYF. The CDR3 DNA follows: TGTGCCAGTAGTCACCTGCGGGGACAGGGGAGCTACGAGCAGTACTTC. V and J are TRBV19 and TRBJ2-7, with TRBD1 identical over 10 bases. Per the germline V gene, CDR1 is LNHDA and CDR2 is SQIVND (reference sequence). With V trimmed by 5 bases and J by 3 bases, 10 bases remained unmatched. The CDR3 has 16 residues.

This chain links TRBV20-1 with TRBJ2-1; 9 bases are shared with TRBD2. Per germline, CDR1 DFQATT and CDR2 SNEGSKA (reference sequence). The CDR3 runs 15 residues. V trimming: 2 bases; J trimming: 6 bases; junction bases outside the gene matches: 8. The CDR3: CSARTFSGRSNEQFF. In DNA form, the CDR3 reads TGCAGTGCTAGAACGTTCAGCGGGAGGTCCAATGAGCAGTTCTTC.

This clonotype was detected a few times. This chain connects TRBV5-1 to TRBJ2-6, with 9 bases aligning to TRBD1. The CDR3 sequence is 17 residues long. The trim removed 4 bases at V and 4 bases at J, leaving 9 bases unmatched. The germline V gene has CDR1 SGHRS and CDR2 YFSETQ. DNA for the CDR3: TGCGCCAGCAGCCGAACCGGGACAGGGAACGGGGCCAACGTCCTGACTTTC. Translated: CASSRTGTGNGANVLTF.

The chain's CDR3 is CASSLALTGYQPQHF. As DNA, the CDR3 is TGTGCCAGCAGCTTAGCTCTGACCGGGTATCAGCCCCAGCATTTT. V gene TRBV7-2 combines with J gene TRBJ1-5; D ambiguous. Germline CDR1 is SGHTA and CDR2 is FQGNSA. Between the trimmed V and J ends, which lost 0 bases and 5 bases, there was a span of 11 bases. There are 15 residues in the CDR3.